This T cell receptor (beta chain) was recovered during a study of cytomegalovirus exposure and HLA in healthy donors. General observations from the study: A later analysis, which compared TCR beta chains of equal frequency, found the HLA-associated ones more clonally expanded. Researchers left out some V segments, among them TRBV6-2 and TRBV6-3, as indistinguishable.

This clone was counted between two and nine times. Antigen: not known. 60 Vbeta and 13 Jbeta primers were used in PCR. The assay was immunoSEQ multiplex PCR, and TCRdb's table has in-frame clones only and misses some. The table lists about 160,000 clones, around four fifths of them singletons. The trim removed 6 bases at V and 6 bases at J, leaving 5 bases unmatched. The CDR3 length is 14 residues. The germline V gene has CDR1 SGHRS and CDR2 YFSETQ. This chain connects TRBV5-1 to TRBJ2-3, with TRBD2 matching 12 bases. Sequenced sample: PBMCs. The sequence derives from a woman aged 25-40 years in good health and CMV-seronegative. This CDR3 reads CASKGLAGTDTQYF. CDR3 sequence (DNA): TGCGCCAGCAAAGGACTAGCGGGGACTGATACGCAGTATTTT.